The present entry profiles one T cell receptor beta chain with its context. Its antigen is unknown. Healthy controls were blood donor buffy coats. The data belong to a study of STAT5B mutations in CD4+ large granular lymphocyte leukemia. Broader study findings: Main leukemic clonotypes were patient-specific, but roughly 25% appeared at low frequency elsewhere. Patient CD4-sorted repertoires looked more clonal than healthy CD4+ repertoires, even without putative leukemic clones.

The repertoire was sequenced with immunoSEQ multiplex PCR; TCRdb's copy has only in-frame clones and lacks some. The sample includes tens of thousands of clones, 70% to 90% of them seen just once. Sequenced: CD4+ T cells from blood buffy coats. This TCR was recovered from a human donor in good health.

The CDR3 spells CASSPQGGYTF. The CDR3 nucleotides read TGTGCCAGCAGTCCCCAGGGTGGCTACACCTTC. The chain couples TRBV6-6 to TRBJ1-2; D possibly corresponds to TRBD1 (5 bases). The CDR3 is made up of 11 amino acids. Deletions cut 5 bases from V and 7 bases from J, with 8 bases between. Germline values: CDR1 MNHNY, CDR2 SVGAGI (reference sequence).